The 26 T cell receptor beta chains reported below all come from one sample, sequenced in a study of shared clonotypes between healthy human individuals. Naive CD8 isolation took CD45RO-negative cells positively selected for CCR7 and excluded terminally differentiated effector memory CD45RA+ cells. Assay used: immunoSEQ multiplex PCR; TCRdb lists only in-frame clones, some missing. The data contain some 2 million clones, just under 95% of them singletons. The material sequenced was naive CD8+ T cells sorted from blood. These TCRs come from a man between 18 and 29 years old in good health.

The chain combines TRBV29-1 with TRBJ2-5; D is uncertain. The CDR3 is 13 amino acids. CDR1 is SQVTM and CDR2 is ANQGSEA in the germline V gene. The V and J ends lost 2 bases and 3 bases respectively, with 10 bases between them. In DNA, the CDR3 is TGCAGCGTTGAATTTATGGTGGAAGAGACCCAGTACTTC. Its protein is CSVEFMVEETQYF.

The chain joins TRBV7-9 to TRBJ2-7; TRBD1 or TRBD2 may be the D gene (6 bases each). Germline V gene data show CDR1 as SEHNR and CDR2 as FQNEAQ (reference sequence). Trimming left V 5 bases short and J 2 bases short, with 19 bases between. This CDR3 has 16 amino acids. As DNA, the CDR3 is TGTGCCAGCAGCAGAGGGGGGCTCCTCGCGACCTACGAGCAGTACTTC. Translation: CASSRGGLLATYEQYF.

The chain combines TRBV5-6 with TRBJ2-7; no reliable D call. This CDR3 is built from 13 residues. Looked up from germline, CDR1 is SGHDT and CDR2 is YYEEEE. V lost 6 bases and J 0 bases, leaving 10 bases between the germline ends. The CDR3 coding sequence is TGTGCCAGCACCCTGGAGAGCTCCTACGAGCAGTACTTC. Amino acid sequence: CASTLESSYEQYF. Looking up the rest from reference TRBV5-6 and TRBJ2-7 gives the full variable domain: DAGVTQSPTHLIKTRGQQVTLRCSPKSGHDTVSWYQQALGQGPQFIFQYYEEEERQRGNFPDRFSGHQFPNYSSELNVNALLLGDSALYLCASTLESSYEQYFGPGTRLTVT.

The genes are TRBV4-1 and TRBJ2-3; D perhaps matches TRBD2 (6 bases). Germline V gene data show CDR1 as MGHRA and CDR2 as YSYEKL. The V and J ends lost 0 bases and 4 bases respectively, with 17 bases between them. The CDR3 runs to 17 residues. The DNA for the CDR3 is TGCGCCAGCAGCCAAGATCCATATCGGGAGCCCCCAGATACGCAGTATTTT. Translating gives CASSQDPYREPPDTQYF.

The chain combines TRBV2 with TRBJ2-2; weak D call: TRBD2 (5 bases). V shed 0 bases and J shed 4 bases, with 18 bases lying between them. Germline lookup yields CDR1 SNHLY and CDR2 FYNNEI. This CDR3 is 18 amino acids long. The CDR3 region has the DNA TGTGCCAGCAGTGAAGCGGACTTCGCGGATGAGGGCACCGGGGAGCTGTTTTTT. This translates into CASSEADFADEGTGELFF.

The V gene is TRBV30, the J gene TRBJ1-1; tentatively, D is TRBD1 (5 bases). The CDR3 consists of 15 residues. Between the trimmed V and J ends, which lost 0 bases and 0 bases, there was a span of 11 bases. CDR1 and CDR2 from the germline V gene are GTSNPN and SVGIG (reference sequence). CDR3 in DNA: TGTGCCTGGAGTGTACTACAGGTAATGAACACTGAAGCTTTCTTT. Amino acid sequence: CAWSVLQVMNTEAFF.

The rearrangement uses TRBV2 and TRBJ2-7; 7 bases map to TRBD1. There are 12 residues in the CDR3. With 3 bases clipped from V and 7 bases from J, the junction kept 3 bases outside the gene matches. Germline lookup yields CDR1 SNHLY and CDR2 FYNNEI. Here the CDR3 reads CASSEMTGEQYF. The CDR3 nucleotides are TGTGCCAGCAGTGAGATGACAGGGGAGCAGTACTTC. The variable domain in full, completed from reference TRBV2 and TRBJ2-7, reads EPEVTQTPSHQVTQMGQEVILRCVPISNHLYFYWYRQILGQKVEFLVSFYNNEISEKSEIFDDQFSVERPDGSNFTLKIRSTKLEDSAMYFCASSEMTGEQYFGPGTRLTVT.

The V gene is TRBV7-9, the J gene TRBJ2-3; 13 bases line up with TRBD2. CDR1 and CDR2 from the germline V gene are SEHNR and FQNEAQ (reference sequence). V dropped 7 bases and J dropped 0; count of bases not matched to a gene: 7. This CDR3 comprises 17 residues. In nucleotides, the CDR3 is TGTGCCAGCATCGGGACTAGCGGGGACCTTAGCACAGATACGCAGTATTTT. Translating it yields CASIGTSGDLSTDTQYF.

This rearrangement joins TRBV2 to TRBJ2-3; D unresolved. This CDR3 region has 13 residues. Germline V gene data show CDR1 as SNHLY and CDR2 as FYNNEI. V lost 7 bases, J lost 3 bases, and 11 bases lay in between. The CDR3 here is CASTFVGTDTQYF. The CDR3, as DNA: TGTGCCAGCACATTCGTAGGGACAGATACGCAGTATTTT.

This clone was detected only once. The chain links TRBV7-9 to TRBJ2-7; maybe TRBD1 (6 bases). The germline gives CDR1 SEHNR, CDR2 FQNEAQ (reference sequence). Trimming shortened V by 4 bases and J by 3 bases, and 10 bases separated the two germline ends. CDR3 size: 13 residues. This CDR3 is CASSSKTGYEQYF. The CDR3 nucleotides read TGTGCCAGCAGCTCAAAGACAGGCTACGAGCAGTACTTC.

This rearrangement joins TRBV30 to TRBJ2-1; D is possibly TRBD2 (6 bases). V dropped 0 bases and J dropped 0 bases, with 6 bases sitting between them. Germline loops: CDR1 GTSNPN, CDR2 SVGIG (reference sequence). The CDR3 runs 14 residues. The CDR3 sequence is CAWSVGSSYNEQFF. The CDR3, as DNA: TGTGCCTGGAGTGTCGGGAGCTCCTACAATGAGCAGTTCTTC. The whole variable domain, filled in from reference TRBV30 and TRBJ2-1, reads SQTIHQWPATLVQPVGSPLSLECTVEGTSNPNLYWYRQAAGRGLQLLFYSVGIGQISSEVPQNLSASRPQDRQFILSSKKLLLSDSGFYLCAWSVGSSYNEQFFGPGTRLTVL.

The CDR3 DNA sequence: TGCGCCAGCAGCCCGACCGGGGATACGCAGTATTTT. It codes for CASSPTGDTQYF. The chain carries TRBV5-1 and TRBJ2-3, with D hard to call. Germline CDR1 SGHRS, CDR2 YFSETQ. V shed 4 bases and J shed 6 bases, with 9 bases lying between them. The CDR3 contains 12 residues.

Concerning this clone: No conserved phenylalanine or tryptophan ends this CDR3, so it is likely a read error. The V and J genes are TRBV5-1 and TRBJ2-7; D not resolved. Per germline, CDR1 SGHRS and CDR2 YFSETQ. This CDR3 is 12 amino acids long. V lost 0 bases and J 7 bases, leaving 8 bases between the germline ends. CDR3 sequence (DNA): TGCGCCAGCAGCTTGGCCCATACGGAGCAGTACTCC. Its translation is CASSLAHTEQYS.

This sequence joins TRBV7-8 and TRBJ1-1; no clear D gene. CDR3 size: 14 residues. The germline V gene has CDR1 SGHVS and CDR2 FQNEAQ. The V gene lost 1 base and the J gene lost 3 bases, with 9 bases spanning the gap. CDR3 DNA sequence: TGTGCCAGCAGCTTAGGAGGGAGGCACACTGAAGCTTTCTTT. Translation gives CASSLGGRHTEAFF. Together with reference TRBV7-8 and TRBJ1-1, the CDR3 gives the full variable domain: GAGVSQSPRYKVAKRGQDVALRCDPISGHVSLFWYQQALGQGPEFLTYFQNEAQLDKSGLPSDRFFAERPEGSVSTLKIQRTQQEDSAVYLCASSLGGRHTEAFFGQGTRLTVV.

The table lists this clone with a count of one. The CDR3 region has the DNA TGTGCCAGCAGTGAATTGGGCAGAAGCGGCTACACCTTC. This translates into CASSELGRSGYTF. This rearrangement joins TRBV25-1 to TRBJ1-2; D gene unclear. The CDR3 runs to 13 residues. Trimming removed 1 base from V and 8 bases from J, with 11 bases in between. Germline V lookup: CDR1 MGHDK, CDR2 SYGVNS.

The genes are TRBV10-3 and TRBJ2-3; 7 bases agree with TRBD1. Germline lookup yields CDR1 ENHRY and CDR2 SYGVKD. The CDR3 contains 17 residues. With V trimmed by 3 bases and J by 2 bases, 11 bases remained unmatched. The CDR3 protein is CAISERGGAENTDTQYF. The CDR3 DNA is TGTGCCATCAGTGAAAGAGGGGGCGCGGAAAACACAGATACGCAGTATTTT.

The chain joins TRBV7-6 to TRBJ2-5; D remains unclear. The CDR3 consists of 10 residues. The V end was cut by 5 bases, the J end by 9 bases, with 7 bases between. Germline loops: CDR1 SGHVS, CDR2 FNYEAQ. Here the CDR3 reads CASSGLAQYF. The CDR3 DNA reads TGTGCCAGCAGCGGGCTTGCCCAGTACTTC.

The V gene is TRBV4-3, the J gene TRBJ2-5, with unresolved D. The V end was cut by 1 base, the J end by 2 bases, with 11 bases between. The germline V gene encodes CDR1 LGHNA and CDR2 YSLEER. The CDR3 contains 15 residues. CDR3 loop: CASSQVLSEQETQYF. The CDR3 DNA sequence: TGCGCCAGCAGCCAAGTGCTATCAGAGCAAGAGACCCAGTACTTC.

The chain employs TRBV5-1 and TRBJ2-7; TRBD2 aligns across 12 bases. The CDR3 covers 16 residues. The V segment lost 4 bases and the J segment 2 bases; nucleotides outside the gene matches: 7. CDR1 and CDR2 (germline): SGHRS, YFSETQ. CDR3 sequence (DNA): TGCGCCAGCAGCCCGAGGACTAGCGGGATTGCCTACGAGCAGTACTTC. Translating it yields CASSPRTSGIAYEQYF.

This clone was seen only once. The CDR3, as DNA: TGCGCCAGCAGCTTGGGCCGGGCCGGGGAGCTGTTTTTT. Translation: CASSLGRAGELFF. The chain links TRBV5-1 to TRBJ2-2, with D unresolved. Trimming pared 0 bases from V and 6 bases from J, leaving 6 bases between. The CDR3 spans 13 residues. CDR1 is SGHRS and CDR2 is YFSETQ in the germline V gene.

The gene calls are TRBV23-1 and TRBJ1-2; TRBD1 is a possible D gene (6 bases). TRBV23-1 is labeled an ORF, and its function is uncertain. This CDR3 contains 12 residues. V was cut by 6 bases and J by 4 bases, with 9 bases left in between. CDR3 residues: CASSGQTYGYTF. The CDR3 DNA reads TGCGCCAGCAGCGGACAGACCTATGGCTACACCTTC.

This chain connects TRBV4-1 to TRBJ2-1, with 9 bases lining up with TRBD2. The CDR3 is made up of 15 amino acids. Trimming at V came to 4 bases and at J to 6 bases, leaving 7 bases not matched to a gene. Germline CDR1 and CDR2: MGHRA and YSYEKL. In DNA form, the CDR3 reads TGCGCCAGCAGCCTCGTGGGACTAGCCCCCAATGAGCAGTTCTTC. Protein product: CASSLVGLAPNEQFF.

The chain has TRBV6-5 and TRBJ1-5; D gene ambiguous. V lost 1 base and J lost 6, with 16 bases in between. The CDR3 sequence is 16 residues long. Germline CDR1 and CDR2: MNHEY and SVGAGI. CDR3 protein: CASSYFRARRTQPQHF. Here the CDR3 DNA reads TGTGCCAGCAGTTACTTCCGGGCTCGGAGGACTCAGCCCCAGCATTTT.

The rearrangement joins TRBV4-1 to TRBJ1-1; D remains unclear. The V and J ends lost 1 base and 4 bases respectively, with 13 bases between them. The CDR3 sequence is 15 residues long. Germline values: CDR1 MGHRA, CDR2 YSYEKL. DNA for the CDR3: TGCGCCAGCAGCCAAGCCCCAGGTATGAGCACTGAAGCTTTCTTT. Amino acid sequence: CASSQAPGMSTEAFF.

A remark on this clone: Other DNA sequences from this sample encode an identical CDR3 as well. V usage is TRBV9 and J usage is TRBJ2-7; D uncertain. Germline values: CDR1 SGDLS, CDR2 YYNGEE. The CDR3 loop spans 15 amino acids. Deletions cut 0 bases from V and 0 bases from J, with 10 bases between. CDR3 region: CASSVGDGSSYEQYF. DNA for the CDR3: TGTGCCAGCAGCGTAGGAGACGGTAGCTCCTACGAGCAGTACTTC.

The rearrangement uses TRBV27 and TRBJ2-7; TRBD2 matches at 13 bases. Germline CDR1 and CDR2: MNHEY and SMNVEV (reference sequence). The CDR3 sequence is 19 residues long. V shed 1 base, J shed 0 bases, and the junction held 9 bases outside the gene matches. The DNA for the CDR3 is TGTGCCAGCAGTTTATATGGGACTAGCGGGACGCTAGGCTCCTACGAGCAGTACTTC. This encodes CASSLYGTSGTLGSYEQYF.